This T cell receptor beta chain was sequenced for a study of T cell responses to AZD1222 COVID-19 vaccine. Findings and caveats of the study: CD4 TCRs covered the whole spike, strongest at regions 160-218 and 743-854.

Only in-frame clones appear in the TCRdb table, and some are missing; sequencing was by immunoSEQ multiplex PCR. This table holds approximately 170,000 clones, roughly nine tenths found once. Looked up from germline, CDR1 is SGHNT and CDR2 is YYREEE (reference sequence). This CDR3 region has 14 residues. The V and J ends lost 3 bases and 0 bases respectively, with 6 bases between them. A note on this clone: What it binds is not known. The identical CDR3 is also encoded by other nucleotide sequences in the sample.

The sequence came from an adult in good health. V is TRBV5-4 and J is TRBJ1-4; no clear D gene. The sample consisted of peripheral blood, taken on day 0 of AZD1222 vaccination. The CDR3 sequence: CASSSSATNEKLFF. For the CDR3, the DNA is TGTGCCAGCAGCTCGAGTGCAACTAATGAAAAACTGTTTTTT.